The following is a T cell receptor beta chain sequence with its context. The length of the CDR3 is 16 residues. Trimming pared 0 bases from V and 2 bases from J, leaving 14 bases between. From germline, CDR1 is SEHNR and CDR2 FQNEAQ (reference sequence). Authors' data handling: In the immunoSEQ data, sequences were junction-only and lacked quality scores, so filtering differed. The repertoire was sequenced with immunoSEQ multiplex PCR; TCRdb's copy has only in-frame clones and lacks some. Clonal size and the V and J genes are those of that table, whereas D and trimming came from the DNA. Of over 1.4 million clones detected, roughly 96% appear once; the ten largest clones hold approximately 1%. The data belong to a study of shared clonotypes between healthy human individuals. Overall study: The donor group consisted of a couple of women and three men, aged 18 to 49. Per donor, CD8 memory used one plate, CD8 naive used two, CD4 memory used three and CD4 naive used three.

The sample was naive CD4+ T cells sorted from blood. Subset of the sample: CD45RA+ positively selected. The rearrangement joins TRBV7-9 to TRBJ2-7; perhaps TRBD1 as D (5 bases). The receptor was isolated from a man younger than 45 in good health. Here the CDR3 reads CASSLAVAGNPYEQYF. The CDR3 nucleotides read TGTGCCAGCAGCTTAGCGGTGGCAGGGAACCCCTACGAGCAGTACTTC.